The entry that follows covers one T cell receptor (beta chain) sequence. It lacks a known antigen. Nothing much larger sits one base from this clone, and base qualities are not available. The data stem from a study of T cells in Graves' hyperthyroidism and ophthalmopathy (dated by TCRdb to between 2018 and 2021). For the study in its entirety: Peripheral blood was collected at initial diagnosis, before any treatment. A discovery cohort of 95 to 100 patients, roughly 45 with Graves' ophthalmopathy and roughly 59 with stable Graves' hyperthyroidism, was used to find distinguishing TCR V-J signatures. An independent validation cohort of around 20 hyperthyroidism patients and about 16 patients who later progressed to ophthalmopathy tested prospective prediction of ophthalmopathy. The 100 or so discovery patients were randomly split 7:3 into training and test sets. In addition, the study compared T-cell repertoires in thyroid tissue and in blood from six Graves' hyperthyroidism patients. Following sampling, methimazole starting at 30 mg daily was given to hyperthyroidism patients, and high-dose intravenous methylprednisolone was given to ophthalmopathy patients. TCR Vbeta CDR3 sequencing of 130 to 150 peripheral blood samples (43 ophthalmopathy, about 75 hyperthyroidism and roughly 17 progressor patients) is reported in the paper. Broader findings and caveats from the paper: Sample size was not statistically predetermined, and blinding of investigators to group allocation was not performed. In validation, the model predicted progression to ophthalmopathy with about 71% sensitivity and over 72% specificity, a median of around six months before onset. Ophthalmopathy was separated from stable hyperthyroidism by a 13 V-J signature model, with just over 85% sensitivity and approximately 81% specificity obtained in cross-validation and 80%/75% obtained in testing. Blood samples also contained most of the expanded thyroid clonotypes (frequency above 0.001), which suggests that blood repertoires may reflect thyroid immune responses.

The TCR beta CDR3 regions were amplified from the RNA transcripts. For the first round of RT-PCR on the TCR CDR3, the HTBI primer set was used together with the Qiagen OneStep RT-PCR kit. Libraries were constructed in a second round of multiplex PCR, after which size selection and purification were carried out. Libraries were sequenced paired-end with 100 bp reads on an Illumina HiSeq2000. The paper's processing steps were these. SOAPnuke was used to process the raw data, removing reads that contained adapters or uncalled bases, had a mean Phred below 15, or lacked an exact match to the constant primer or identifier. COPE v1.2.5 was used to merge the high-quality paired reads, and each unique nucleotide sequence was defined as a clonotype. Clonotypes were aligned to IMGT TRBV, TRBD and TRBJ reference segments using MiTCR v1.1. Only V-J combinations with frequency above 0.0001, covering about 99% of repertoires, were analysed. A TCS score was defined as the ratio of F50 (clonal expansion) to E x V (chaos), with BLOSUM62-based TCRdist applied between CDR3 peptides within each V-J. Welch's t-statistics and random forest reduced roughly 500 V-J features to 10 to 15, which were used in a naive Bayes classifier (R e1071). Using fastp at Q25 and MiXCR, TCRdb reprocessed the public reads and kept productive beta chains. A single entry per CDR3 protein holds the most common genes and DNA from its merged rows. The V and J calls here are based on TCRdb, not the publication. The table for this sample lists fewer than 450,000 distinct CDR3 sequences; about a fifth of them were counted only once. In total, the top ten clones hold 35% to 50% of the sample.

Ophthalmopathy patients had moderately to severely active disease, Clinical Activity Score of at least 3, NOSPECS grade of at least 4, and duration under 3 months. Exclusion was applied to patients with uncontrolled infections, other autoimmune diseases, pregnancy or lactation. Clinical symptoms, serum thyroxine and TRAb, thyroid ultrasound, and orbital computed tomography formed the basis for the diagnoses. PBMCs were separated from approximately 9.9 ml of fresh peripheral blood using Ficoll-Paque density gradient centrifugation. Total RNA was extracted with Trizol reagent, and quality was checked on an Agilent 2100 Bioanalyzer. Sample: blood. This TCR came from a young man with Graves' ophthalmopathy.

The base sequence is TGTGCCAGCAGTCCAGGGTGGGGCTACACCTTC. Its protein reads: CASSPGWGYTF. The chain employs TRBV12-3 or TRBV12-4 and TRBJ1-2, with TRBD1 as a weak D call on 5 bases. Relative to germline, V is 5 bases shorter and J is 8 bases shorter, with 9 bases between their ends. CDR3 length: 11 amino acids, cysteine to phenylalanine. The entry retains the CDR3 DNA only, 33 bases that are in frame from base 1.